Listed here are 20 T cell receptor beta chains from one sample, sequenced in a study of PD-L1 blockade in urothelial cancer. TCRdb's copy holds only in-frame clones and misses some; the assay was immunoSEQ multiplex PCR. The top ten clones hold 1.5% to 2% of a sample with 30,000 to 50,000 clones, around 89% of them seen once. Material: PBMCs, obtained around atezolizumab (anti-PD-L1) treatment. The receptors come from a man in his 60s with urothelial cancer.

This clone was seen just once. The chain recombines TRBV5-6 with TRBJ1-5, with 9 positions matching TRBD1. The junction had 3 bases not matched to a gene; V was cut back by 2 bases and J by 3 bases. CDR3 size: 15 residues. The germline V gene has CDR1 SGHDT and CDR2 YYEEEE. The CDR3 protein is CASSLQGADNQPQHF. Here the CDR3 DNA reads TGTGCCAGCAGCTTACAGGGGGCGGACAATCAGCCCCAGCATTTT.

CDR3 in amino acids: CASSLTGADTQYF. CDR3 nucleotides: TGTGCCAGCAGCTTGACGGGAGCGGATACGCAGTATTTT. V is TRBV11-3 and J is TRBJ2-3, with D perhaps matching TRBD2 (6 bases). Per germline, CDR1 SGHNT and CDR2 YENEEA. The V end lost 3 bases, the J end lost 6 bases, and 10 bases lay between the germline ends. The CDR3 totals 13 residues.

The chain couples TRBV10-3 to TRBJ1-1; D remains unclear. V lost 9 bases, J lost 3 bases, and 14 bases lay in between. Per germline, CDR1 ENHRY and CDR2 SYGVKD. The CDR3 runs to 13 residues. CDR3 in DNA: TGTGCCATTTCGAATATTACTTACACTGAAGCTTTCTTT. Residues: CAISNITYTEAFF.

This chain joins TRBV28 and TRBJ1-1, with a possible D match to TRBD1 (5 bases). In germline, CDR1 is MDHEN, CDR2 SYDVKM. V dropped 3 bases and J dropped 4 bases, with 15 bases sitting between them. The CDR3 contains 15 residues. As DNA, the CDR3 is TGTGCCAGCAGTTTTGGAGGGTGGGGGGGCACTGAAGCTTTCTTT. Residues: CASSFGGWGGTEAFF.

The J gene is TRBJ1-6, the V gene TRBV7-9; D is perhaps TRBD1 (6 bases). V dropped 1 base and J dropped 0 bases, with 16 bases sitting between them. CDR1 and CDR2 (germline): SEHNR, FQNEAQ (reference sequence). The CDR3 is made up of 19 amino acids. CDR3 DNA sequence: TGTGCCAGCAGCTTAGACTCCATTTGGGACATCTCCTATAATTCACCCCTCCACTTT. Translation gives CASSLDSIWDISYNSPLHF.

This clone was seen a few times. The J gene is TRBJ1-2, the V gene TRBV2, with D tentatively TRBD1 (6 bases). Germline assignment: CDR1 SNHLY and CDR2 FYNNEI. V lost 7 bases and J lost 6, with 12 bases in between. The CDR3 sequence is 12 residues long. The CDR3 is CASNTGSDGYTF. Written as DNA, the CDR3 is TGTGCCAGCAACACAGGGTCTGATGGCTACACCTTC.

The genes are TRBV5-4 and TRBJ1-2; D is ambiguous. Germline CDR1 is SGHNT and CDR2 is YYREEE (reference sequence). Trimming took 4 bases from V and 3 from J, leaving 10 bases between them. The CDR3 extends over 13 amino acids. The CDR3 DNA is TGTGCCAGCAGCATGGACGGGGACTATGGCTACACCTTC. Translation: CASSMDGDYGYTF. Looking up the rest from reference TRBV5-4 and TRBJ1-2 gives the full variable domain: ETGVTQSPTHLIKTRGQQVTLRCSSQSGHNTVSWYQQALGQGPQFIFQYYREEENGRGNFPPRFSGLQFPNYSSELNVNALELDDSALYLCASSMDGDYGYTFGSGTRLTVV.

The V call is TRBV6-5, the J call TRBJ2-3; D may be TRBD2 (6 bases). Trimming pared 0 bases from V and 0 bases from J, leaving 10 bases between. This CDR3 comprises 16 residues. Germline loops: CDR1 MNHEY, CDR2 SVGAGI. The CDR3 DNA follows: TGTGCCAGCAGTTACTCACCTAGCGACAGCACAGATACGCAGTATTTT. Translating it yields CASSYSPSDSTDTQYF.

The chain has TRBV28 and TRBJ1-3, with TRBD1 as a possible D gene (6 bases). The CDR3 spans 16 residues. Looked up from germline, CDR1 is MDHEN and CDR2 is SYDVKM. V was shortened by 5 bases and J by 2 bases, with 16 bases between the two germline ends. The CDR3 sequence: CASSLLRRGAGNTIYF. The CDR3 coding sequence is TGTGCCAGCAGTCTCCTCCGCAGGGGAGCTGGAAACACCATATATTTT.

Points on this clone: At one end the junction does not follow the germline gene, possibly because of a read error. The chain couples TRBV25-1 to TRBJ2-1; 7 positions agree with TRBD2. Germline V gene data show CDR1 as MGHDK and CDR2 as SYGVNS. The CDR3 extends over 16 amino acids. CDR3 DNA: TGTGCCAGCAGTGAGTACCAGGGAGGGTCCTTCAATGAGCAGTTCTTC. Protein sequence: CASSEYQGGSFNEQFF.

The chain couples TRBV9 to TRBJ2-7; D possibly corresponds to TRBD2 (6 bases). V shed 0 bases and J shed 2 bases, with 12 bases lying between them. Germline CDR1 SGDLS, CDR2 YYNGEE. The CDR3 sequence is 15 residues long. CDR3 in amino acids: CASSVDAAGTYEQYF. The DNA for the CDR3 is TGTGCCAGCAGCGTAGATGCAGCGGGTACCTACGAGCAGTACTTC.

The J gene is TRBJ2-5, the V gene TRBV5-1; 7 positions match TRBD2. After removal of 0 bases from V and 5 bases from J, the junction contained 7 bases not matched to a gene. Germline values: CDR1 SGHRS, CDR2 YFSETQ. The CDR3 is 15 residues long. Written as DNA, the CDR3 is TGCGCCAGCAGCTTGGCCGGGGCGGGAGAGGAGACCCAGTACTTC. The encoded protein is CASSLAGAGEETQYF.

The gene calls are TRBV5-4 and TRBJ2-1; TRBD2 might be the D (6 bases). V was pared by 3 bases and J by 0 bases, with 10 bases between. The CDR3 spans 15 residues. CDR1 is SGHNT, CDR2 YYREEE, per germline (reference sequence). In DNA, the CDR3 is TGTGCCAGCAGCTCGGCGGGAAGCTCCTACAATGAGCAGTTCTTC. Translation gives CASSSAGSSYNEQFF.

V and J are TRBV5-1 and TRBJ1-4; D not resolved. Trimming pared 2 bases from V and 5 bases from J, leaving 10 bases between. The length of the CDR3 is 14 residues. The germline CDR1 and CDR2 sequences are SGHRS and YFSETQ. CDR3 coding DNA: TGCGCCAGCAGCTTAGGAACGGGGAATGAAAAACTGTTTTTT. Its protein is CASSLGTGNEKLFF. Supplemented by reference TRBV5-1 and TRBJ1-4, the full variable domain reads KAGVTQTPRYLIKTRGQQVTLSCSPISGHRSVSWYQQTPGQGLQFLFEYFSETQRNKGNFPGRFSGRQFSNSRSEMNVSTLELGDSALYLCASSLGTGNEKLFFGSGTQLSVL.

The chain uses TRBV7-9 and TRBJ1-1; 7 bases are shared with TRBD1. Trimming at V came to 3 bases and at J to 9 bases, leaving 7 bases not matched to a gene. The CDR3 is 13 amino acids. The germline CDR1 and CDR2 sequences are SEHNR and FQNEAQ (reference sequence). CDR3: CASSFQGQYKAFF. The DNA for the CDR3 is TGTGCCAGCAGCTTCCAGGGACAGTATAAAGCTTTCTTT. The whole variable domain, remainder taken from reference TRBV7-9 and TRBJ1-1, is DTGVSQNPRHKITKRGQNVTFRCDPISEHNRLYWYRQTLGQGPEFLTYFQNEAQLEKSRLLSDRFSAERPKGSFSTLEIQRTEQGDSAMYLCASSFQGQYKAFFGQGTRLTVV.

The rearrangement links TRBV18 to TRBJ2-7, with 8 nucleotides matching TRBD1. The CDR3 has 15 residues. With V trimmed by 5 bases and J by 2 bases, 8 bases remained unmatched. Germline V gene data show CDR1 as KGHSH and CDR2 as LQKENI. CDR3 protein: CASSSRDRRTYEQYF. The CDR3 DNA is TGTGCCAGCTCATCCCGGGACAGGAGGACCTACGAGCAGTACTTC.

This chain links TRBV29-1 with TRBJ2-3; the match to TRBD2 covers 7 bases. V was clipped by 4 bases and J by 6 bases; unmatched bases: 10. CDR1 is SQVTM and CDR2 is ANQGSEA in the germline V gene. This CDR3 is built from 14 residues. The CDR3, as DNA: TGCAGCGTTGTAGGGAGGGCTTATAGGGATACGCAGTATTTT. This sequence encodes CSVVGRAYRDTQYF.

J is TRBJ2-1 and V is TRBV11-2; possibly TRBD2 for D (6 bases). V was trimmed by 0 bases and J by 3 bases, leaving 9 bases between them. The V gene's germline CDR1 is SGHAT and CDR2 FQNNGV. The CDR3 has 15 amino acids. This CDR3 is CASSLEFSGYNEQFF. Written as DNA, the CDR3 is TGTGCCAGCAGCTTAGAGTTTAGCGGCTACAATGAGCAGTTCTTC.

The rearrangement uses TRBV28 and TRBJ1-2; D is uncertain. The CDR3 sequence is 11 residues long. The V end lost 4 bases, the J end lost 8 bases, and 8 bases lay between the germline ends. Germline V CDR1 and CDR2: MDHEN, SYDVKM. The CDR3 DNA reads TGTGCCAGCAGTTCCCCTGAGGGCTACACCTTC. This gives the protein CASSSPEGYTF.

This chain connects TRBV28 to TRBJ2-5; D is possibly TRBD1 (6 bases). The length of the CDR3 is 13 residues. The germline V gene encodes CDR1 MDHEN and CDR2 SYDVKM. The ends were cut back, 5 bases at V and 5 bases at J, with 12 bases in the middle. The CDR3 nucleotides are TGTGCCAGCAGTGCAGGGGTTTTGGAGACCCAGTACTTC. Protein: CASSAGVLETQYF.